The entry below gives a single TCR beta chain sequence along with its context. Antigen specificity is unknown. A much larger clone sits a single nucleotide away, making a read error possible. The entry originates in a study of molecular identifiers for immune sequencing clone quantification. Findings and limits, study-wide: Among 930,000 or so naive cells, as was reported, spiked Jurkat TCR RNA from one cell was detectable.

TCRdb itself ran the PCR reads through MiXCR, one entry per CDR3 protein. The table shows 550,000 to 750,000 distinct CDR3 sequences, with just under 20% occurring only once. The V gene's germline CDR1 is SGDLS and CDR2 YYNGEE. The CDR3 sequence is 15 residues long. Trimming removed 2 bases at V and 3 bases at J, with 15 bases between. The specimen was naive CD8+ T cells from blood, with Jurkat cell RNA spiked in. Subset specified: FACS-sorted CD8+CD4-CCR7+CD45RA+ naive T cells. The receptor was isolated from a human donor in good health. Some libraries in this study had Jurkat cell RNA spiked in. The gene calls are TRBV9 and TRBJ2-7; weak D call: TRBD2 (5 bases). CDR3 DNA sequence: TGTGCCAGCAGCGTCGGAGGTCAGGTCGTCTACGAGCAGTACTTC. Its translation: CASSVGGQVVYEQYF.